These T cell receptor beta chains were read from a single sample in a study of identical twins. TCRdb re-derived calls from the 5' RACE reads in MiXCR, one entry per CDR3 protein. The data show around 670,000 distinct CDR3 sequences, with less than 7% seen just once and roughly 2% held by the top ten. Sequenced sample: naive T cells sorted from blood. Receptors originate from a man aged 18 to 30 in good health. The CDR3 runs from the conserved cysteine through the conserved F or W. Each record gives: clone size, D gene, CDR3 length, V gene, J gene, CDR3 protein, CDR3 DNA. A D gene is named only where the DNA matches it firmly. The size entry is marked missing in some rows and otherwise reads once, few, many or a size class.

NA,TRBD2,14,TRBV2,TRBJ2-1,CASGGLAGGNEQFF,TGTGCCAGCGGGGGACTAGCGGGAGGCAATGAGCAGTTCTTC
NA,TRBD1,15,TRBV7-8,TRBJ1-4,CASSPRTGENEKLFF,TGTGCCAGCAGCCCCCGGACAGGCGAGAATGAAAAACTGTTTTTT
few,TRBD1,17,TRBV5-1,TRBJ2-1,CASSFPGGTGVGNEQFF,TGCGCCAGCAGCTTCCCCGGCGGGACAGGGGTAGGTAATGAGCAGTTCTTC
many,TRBD1,16,TRBV29-1,TRBJ1-2,CSVGGQGHRSSEGYTF,TGCAGCGTTGGAGGACAGGGCCACCGGAGTTCGGAAGGCTACACCTTC
many,TRBD1,14,TRBV24-1,TRBJ1-2,CATSDLTGGYGYTF,TGTGCCACCAGTGACCTGACAGGGGGCTATGGCTACACCTTC
NA,TRBD1,13,TRBV6-1,TRBJ2-7,CASSFRQGHEQYF,TGTGCCAGCAGCTTTAGACAGGGGCACGAGCAGTACTTC
many,NA,20,TRBV12-3/TRBV12-4,TRBJ2-5,CASSFQGRMGLAASVETQYF,TGTGCCAGCAGTTTCCAGGGAAGAATGGGGTTAGCGGCGTCGGTGGAGACCCAGTACTTC
few,TRBD1,16,TRBV7-2,TRBJ2-6,CASSLTDRAGANVLTF,TGTGCCAGCAGTCTAACCGACAGGGCTGGGGCCAACGTCCTGACTTTC
NA,TRBD1,16,TRBV25-1,TRBJ2-1,CASSEWARDRVNEQFF,TGTGCCAGCAGTGAATGGGCGCGGGACAGGGTCAATGAGCAGTTCTTC
many,TRBD2,15,TRBV10-1,TRBJ2-5,CASSRLAGAQETQYF,TGCGCCAGCAGTCGACTAGCGGGTGCCCAAGAGACCCAGTACTTC
many,TRBD2,18,TRBV11-1,TRBJ2-1,CASSLGGLAGSSYNEQFF,TGTGCCAGCAGCTTAGGGGGGTTAGCGGGAAGTTCCTACAATGAGCAGTTCTTC
NA,NA,16,TRBV27,TRBJ2-5,CASSPTGGGQIETQYF,TGTGCCAGCAGTCCCACTGGAGGGGGCCAGATAGAGACCCAGTACTTC
many,NA,15,TRBV5-1,TRBJ2-2,CASSTGGSDTGELFF,TGCGCCAGCAGCACGGGGGGCAGCGACACCGGGGAGCTGTTTTTT
many,NA,14,TRBV4-2,TRBJ2-2,CASSPQTDTGELFF,TGTGCCAGCAGCCCCCAAACAGACACCGGGGAGCTGTTTTTT
many,NA,15,TRBV7-9,TRBJ2-1,CASSPTEPGLGEQFF,TGTGCCAGCAGCCCCACAGAGCCGGGGTTAGGAGAGCAGTTCTTC
few,NA,14,TRBV4-3,TRBJ2-5,CASSPSASTETQYF,TGCGCCAGCAGCCCCTCGGCTAGCACTGAGACCCAGTACTTC
few,TRBD2,13,TRBV6-2/TRBV6-3,TRBJ2-7,CASTLAGGYEQYF,TGTGCCAGCACTCTAGCGGGAGGCTACGAGCAGTACTTC
NA,NA,15,TRBV5-6,TRBJ2-7,CASSPGLSEDYEQYF,TGTGCCAGCAGCCCCGGACTGAGTGAGGACTACGAGCAGTACTTC
NA,NA,13,TRBV20-1,TRBJ2-7,CSARAGIGDEQYF,TGCAGTGCCAGGGCGGGGATAGGGGACGAGCAGTACTTC
NA,TRBD2,14,TRBV7-6,TRBJ2-1,CASSFTDAGDEQFF,TGTGCCAGCAGCTTCACCGATGCGGGAGATGAGCAGTTCTTC
NA,NA,13,TRBV4-1,TRBJ1-1,CASSQNGRAEAFF,TGCGCCAGCAGCCAAAATGGGAGGGCTGAAGCTTTCTTT
few,NA,15,TRBV11-2,TRBJ2-1,CASSLDVGWGNEQFF,TGTGCCAGCAGCTTAGATGTGGGTTGGGGGAATGAGCAGTTCTTC
many,NA,15,TRBV7-2,TRBJ1-2,CASSLVGGTNYGYTF,TGTGCCAGCAGCTTAGTGGGCGGCACTAACTATGGCTACACCTTC
many,TRBD1,15,TRBV7-9,TRBJ2-3,CASSSVQGAGDTQYF,TGTGCCAGCAGCTCCGTACAGGGGGCAGGAGATACGCAGTATTTT